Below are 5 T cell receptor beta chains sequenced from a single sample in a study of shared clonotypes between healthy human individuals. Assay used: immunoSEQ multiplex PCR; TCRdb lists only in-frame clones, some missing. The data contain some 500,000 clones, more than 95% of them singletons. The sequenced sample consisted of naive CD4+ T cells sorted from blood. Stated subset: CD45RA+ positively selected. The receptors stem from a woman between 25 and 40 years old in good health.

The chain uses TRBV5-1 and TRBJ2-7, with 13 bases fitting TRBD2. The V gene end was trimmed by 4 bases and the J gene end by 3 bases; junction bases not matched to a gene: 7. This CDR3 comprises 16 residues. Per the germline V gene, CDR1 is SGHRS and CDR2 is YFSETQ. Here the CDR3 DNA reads TGCGCCAGCAGCAAAACTGGGACTAGCGGGATCTACGAGCAGTACTTC. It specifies CASSKTGTSGIYEQYF.

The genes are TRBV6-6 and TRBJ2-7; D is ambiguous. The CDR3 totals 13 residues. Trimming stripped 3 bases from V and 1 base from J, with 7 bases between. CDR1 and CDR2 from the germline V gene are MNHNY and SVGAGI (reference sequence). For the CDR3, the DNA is TGTGCCAGCAGTTATCAGTTATCCTACGAGCAGTACTTC. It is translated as CASSYQLSYEQYF.

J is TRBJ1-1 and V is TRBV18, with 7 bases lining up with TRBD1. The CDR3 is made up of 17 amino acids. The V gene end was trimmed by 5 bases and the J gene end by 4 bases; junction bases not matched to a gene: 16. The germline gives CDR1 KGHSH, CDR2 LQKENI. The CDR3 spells CASSVTAQGWETTEAFF. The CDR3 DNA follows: TGTGCCAGCTCAGTAACGGCACAGGGGTGGGAGACCACTGAAGCTTTCTTT.

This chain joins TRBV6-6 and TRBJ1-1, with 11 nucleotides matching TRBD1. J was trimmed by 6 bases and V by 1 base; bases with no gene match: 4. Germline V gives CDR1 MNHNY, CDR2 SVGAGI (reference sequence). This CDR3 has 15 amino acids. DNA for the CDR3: TGTGCCAGCAGTTACTTGGACAGGGGGCTCTCTGAAGCTTTCTTT. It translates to CASSYLDRGLSEAFF.

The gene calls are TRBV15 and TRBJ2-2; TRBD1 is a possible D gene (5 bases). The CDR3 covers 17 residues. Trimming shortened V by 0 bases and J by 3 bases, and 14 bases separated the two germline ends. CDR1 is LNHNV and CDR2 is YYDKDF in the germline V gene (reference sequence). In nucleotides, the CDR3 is TGTGCCACCAGCAGAGATCAGGGCGGTTGGGACACCGGGGAGCTGTTTTTT. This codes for CATSRDQGGWDTGELFF.